One and the same sample provided the 29 T cell receptor beta chains below, sequenced in a study of T cells in localized non-small cell lung cancer. The assay was immunoSEQ multiplex PCR, and TCRdb's table has in-frame clones only and misses some. The repertoire holds about 5,100 clones, with 40% to 55% as singletons. This specimen was lung tumor tissue, taken before any cancer treatment. The receptors were sampled from a man aged 35 to 69 with stage I lung adenocarcinoma.

This clone is a singleton in its sample. The chain joins TRBV30 to TRBJ1-2; no clear D. This CDR3 is built from 13 residues. V lost 3 bases, J lost 0 bases, and 8 bases lay in between. Germline CDR1 GTSNPN, CDR2 SVGIG (reference sequence). This CDR3 reads CAWSKEPNYGYTF. CDR3 in DNA: TGTGCCTGGAGCAAAGAGCCTAACTATGGCTACACCTTC.

This clone was counted only a few times. The chain uses TRBV30 and TRBJ2-5; 8 bases align to TRBD2. Germline V gene data show CDR1 as GTSNPN and CDR2 as SVGIG (reference sequence). The CDR3 has 14 residues. With 0 bases clipped from V and 4 bases from J, the junction kept 4 bases outside the gene matches. The DNA of the CDR3 is TGTGCCTGGAGTGTCCCGGGAGGGCCAGAGACCCAGTACTTC. It specifies CAWSVPGGPETQYF. The full variable domain, its missing parts supplied by reference TRBV30 and TRBJ2-5, is SQTIHQWPATLVQPVGSPLSLECTVEGTSNPNLYWYRQAAGRGLQLLFYSVGIGQISSEVPQNLSASRPQDRQFILSSKKLLLSDSGFYLCAWSVPGGPETQYFGPGTRLLVL.

V and J are TRBV5-1 and TRBJ2-7; 8 bases are shared with TRBD1. There are 14 residues in the CDR3. V trimming: 2 bases; J trimming: 7 bases; junction bases outside the gene matches: 8. In germline, CDR1 is SGHRS, CDR2 YFSETQ. The CDR3 sequence is CASSFTGGTREQYF. CDR3 nucleotide sequence: TGCGCCAGCAGCTTTACAGGGGGTACAAGGGAGCAGTACTTC.

The rearrangement joins TRBV18 to TRBJ2-3, with 7 positions matching TRBD1. The CDR3 runs 17 residues. With 3 bases clipped from V and 4 bases from J, the junction kept 13 bases outside the gene matches. Germline V gives CDR1 KGHSH, CDR2 LQKENI. As DNA, the CDR3 is TGTGCCAGCTCACCTAGGGGGCCTCCAGCCCCCCCAGATACGCAGTATTTT. Translated: CASSPRGPPAPPDTQYF.

V gene TRBV29-1 combines with J gene TRBJ2-7; TRBD2 is a possible D gene (5 bases). V lost 4 bases, J lost 5 bases, and 21 bases lay in between. The V gene's germline CDR1 is SQVTM and CDR2 ANQGSEA. The CDR3 is made up of 15 amino acids. The CDR3 spells CSVVYRGLRSDEQYF. The CDR3 nucleotides read TGCAGCGTTGTCTATCGTGGACTGAGGTCTGACGAGCAGTACTTC.

This clone is termed medium-sized (0.01 to 0.1%). The V gene is TRBV6-8, the J gene TRBJ1-5; 8 bases agree with TRBD1. The J segment lost 2 bases and the V segment lost 5 bases, leaving 5 bases of the junction unmatched. The CDR3 totals 15 residues. Per the germline V gene, CDR1 is MNHGY and CDR2 is SAAAGT. The CDR3 nucleotides read TGTGCCAGCAGTCTCATGGGACAGGGCAATCAGCCCCAGCATTTT. It is translated as CASSLMGQGNQPQHF.

This clone was counted only a few times. The rearrangement links TRBV19 to TRBJ2-3, with D uncertain. Germline assignment: CDR1 LNHDA and CDR2 SQIVND (reference sequence). The V end lost 3 bases, the J end lost 6 bases, and 7 bases lay between the germline ends. This CDR3 is 12 amino acids long. The CDR3 DNA follows: TGTGCCAGTAGTATTAGCAGGGATACGCAGTATTTT. It codes for CASSISRDTQYF.

This clone is classed as medium-sized. The chain recombines TRBV1 with TRBJ2-3; TRBD1 is the table's D call, not checked against the DNA. TRBV1 is a pseudogene. The CDR3 is 16 residues long. CDR3 amino acids: CASSRRDRGSGDTQYF. Here the CDR3 DNA reads TGCGCCAGCAGTCGGCGGGACAGGGGTTCCGGGGATACGCAGTATTTT.

The rearrangement joins TRBV28 to TRBJ2-1, with unresolved D. V lost 7 bases and J lost 4, with 11 bases in between. Germline V CDR1 and CDR2: MDHEN, SYDVKM. This CDR3 has 13 residues. The CDR3 DNA reads TGTGCCAGCACCTTTGGTCTTTACAATGAGCAGTTCTTC. Translated, it gives CASTFGLYNEQFF. The full variable domain, its missing parts supplied by reference TRBV28 and TRBJ2-1, is DVKVTQSSRYLVKRTGEKVFLECVQDMDHENMFWYRQDPGLGLRLIYFSYDVKMKEKGDIPEGYSVSREKKERFSLILESASTNQTSMYLCASTFGLYNEQFFGPGTRLTVL.

This clone was seen only a few times. The chain employs TRBV30 and TRBJ1-1, with TRBD1 as a possible D gene (5 bases). Trimming pared 4 bases from V and 1 base from J, leaving 10 bases between. Looked up from germline, CDR1 is GTSNPN and CDR2 is SVGIG (reference sequence). The CDR3 is made up of 13 amino acids. The CDR3 region has the DNA TGTGCCTGGAAGGCAGGGTCGAACACTGAAGCTTTCTTT. It yields the protein CAWKAGSNTEAFF.

The rearrangement joins TRBV11-3 to TRBJ1-6; D is uncertain. V lost 2 bases, J lost 0 bases, and 8 bases lay in between. Germline V gene lookup returns CDR1 SGHNT and CDR2 YENEEA. This CDR3 contains 16 residues. The CDR3 DNA is TGTGCCAGCAGCTTATCAAGGGACTCCTATAATTCACCCCTCCACTTT. As protein: CASSLSRDSYNSPLHF.

This clone was observed once. The CDR3 region is CAWSPQDTEAFF. CDR3 DNA sequence: TGTGCCTGGAGTCCCCAGGACACTGAAGCTTTCTTT. The chain combines TRBV30 with TRBJ1-1; D gene ambiguous. Germline V gives CDR1 GTSNPN, CDR2 SVGIG (reference sequence). The CDR3 loop spans 12 amino acids. V lost 2 bases and J lost 3, with 7 bases in between.

The rearrangement links TRBV18 to TRBJ2-2; 14 bases match TRBD2. The CDR3 consists of 18 residues. J lost 1 base, V lost 5 bases, and 6 bases had no gene match. Germline CDR1 KGHSH, CDR2 LQKENI. The CDR3 sequence is CASSSGLAGGRNTGELFF. For the CDR3, the DNA is TGTGCCAGCTCATCCGGACTAGCGGGGGGACGGAACACCGGGGAGCTGTTTTTT.

The V gene is TRBV11-3, the J gene TRBJ1-3; D is perhaps TRBD1 (5 bases). This CDR3 region has 15 residues. The germline gives CDR1 SGHNT, CDR2 YENEEA. With 2 bases removed from V and 3 bases from J, the gap between germline ends came to 11 bases. CDR3 DNA sequence: TGTGCCAGCAGCTTACGGGGGGGAGGTGGAAACACCATATATTTT. This translates into CASSLRGGGGNTIYF.

The rearrangement uses TRBV6-8 and TRBJ2-7; a possible D gene is TRBD1 (5 bases). V was pared by 6 bases and J by 5 bases, with 17 bases between. CDR1 and CDR2 (germline): MNHGY, SAAAGT. The length of the CDR3 is 14 residues. CDR3 loop: CASREGALTNEQYF. CDR3 nucleotides: TGTGCCAGCAGAGAAGGGGCTTTGACCAACGAGCAGTACTTC.

This clone was detected a few times. J is TRBJ2-5 and V is TRBV9, with D possibly TRBD1 on 5 matching bases. The CDR3 contains 14 residues. Deletions cut 5 bases from V and 10 bases from J, with 21 bases between. Germline loops: CDR1 SGDLS, CDR2 YYNGEE. The chain's CDR3 is CASSDSSYVKSQYF. DNA for the CDR3: TGTGCCAGCAGTGACAGTTCATACGTTAAGAGCCAGTACTTC.

The CDR3 nucleotides read TGCGCCAGCAGCACGGGACAGGCTAAGAACACTGAAGCTTTCTTT. Protein: CASSTGQAKNTEAFF. The chain couples TRBV5-1 to TRBJ1-1, with TRBD1 matching over 8 bases. This CDR3 has 15 amino acids. Germline values: CDR1 SGHRS, CDR2 YFSETQ. J gave up 1 base and V 4 bases, and 6 bases lay outside the gene matches.

This clone occurred a few times. The V gene is TRBV9, the J gene TRBJ2-3; D may match TRBD1 or TRBD2 (5 bases each). The CDR3 is 14 residues long. CDR1 and CDR2 from the germline V gene are SGDLS and YYNGEE. V lost 4 bases and J lost 4, with 13 bases in between. DNA of the CDR3: TGTGCCAGCAGCCTCGGGACCGTCGCAGATACGCAGTATTTT. It translates to CASSLGTVADTQYF.

This clone ranks as medium-sized. This chain links TRBV11-3 with TRBJ2-1, with 9 bases identical to TRBD2. V dropped 4 bases and J dropped 0; count of bases not matched to a gene: 16. The CDR3 consists of 20 residues. Germline V CDR1 and CDR2: SGHNT, YENEEA. The chain's CDR3 is CASSYRSGASGTFSYNEQFF. CDR3 DNA sequence: TGTGCCAGCAGCTATCGATCGGGGGCTAGCGGGACCTTCTCCTACAATGAGCAGTTCTTC.

The rearrangement uses TRBV19 and TRBJ1-2; no reliable D call. Trimming left V 9 bases short and J 0 bases short, with 11 bases between. The germline V gene has CDR1 LNHDA and CDR2 SQIVND (reference sequence). The CDR3 is 13 residues long. The CDR3 region has the DNA TGTGCCAGCTACTATGGGTCTAACTATGGCTACACCTTC. Translated: CASYYGSNYGYTF.

The chain is built from TRBV6-8 and TRBJ1-4, with TRBD1 identical over 7 bases. This CDR3 spans 14 amino acids. V was pared by 7 bases and J by 8 bases, with 10 bases of the junction left unmatched. From germline, CDR1 is MNHGY and CDR2 SAAAGT. The CDR3 DNA reads TGTGCCAGCACCCCGACAGGGAACTACGAAAAACTGTTTTTT. It codes for CASTPTGNYEKLFF.

This chain uses TRBV6-8 with TRBJ1-1; D perhaps matches TRBD1 (5 bases). Germline V gene lookup returns CDR1 MNHGY and CDR2 SAAAGT. V gave up 10 bases and J gave up 6 bases, with 18 bases separating them. This CDR3 region has 13 residues. CDR3 residues: CANSGGRASEAFF. CDR3 coding DNA: TGTGCCAACAGCGGGGGAAGGGCTTCTGAAGCTTTCTTT.

The chain combines TRBV6-8 with TRBJ1-3; 7 bases match TRBD1. From germline, CDR1 is MNHGY and CDR2 SAAAGT. The V and J ends lost 6 bases and 0 bases, in that order; junction bases with no gene match: 8. The CDR3 sequence is 16 residues long. CDR3 nucleotides: TGTGCCAGCAGATGGTCCAGGGGGTTCTCTGGAAACACCATATATTTT. Amino acid sequence: CASRWSRGFSGNTIYF.

The sample holds one count of this clone. The rearrangement uses TRBV28 and TRBJ2-5; D is possibly TRBD2 (6 bases). The ends were cut back, 5 bases at V and 5 bases at J, with 15 bases in the middle. Germline V CDR1 and CDR2: MDHEN, SYDVKM. This CDR3 region has 14 residues. The CDR3: CASSPPRGWETQYF. Here the CDR3 DNA reads TGTGCCAGCAGTCCCCCTCGGGGGTGGGAGACCCAGTACTTC.

The V gene is TRBV25-1, the J gene TRBJ2-2; D remains ambiguous. CDR1 and CDR2 (germline): MGHDK, SYGVNS. Trimming cost V 6 bases and J 0 bases, with 14 bases left between them. The CDR3 extends over 16 amino acids. This chain's CDR3 is CASRRKGRANTGELFF. The DNA of the CDR3 is TGTGCCAGCAGACGAAAGGGTAGGGCGAACACCGGGGAGCTGTTTTTT.

The J gene is TRBJ2-2, the V gene TRBV29-1; 12 bases line up with TRBD1. Trimming at V came to 6 bases and at J to 5 bases, leaving 4 bases not matched to a gene. The germline V gene has CDR1 SQVTM and CDR2 ANQGSEA. This CDR3 spans 14 amino acids. The chain's CDR3 is CSVGDRGPTGELFF. CDR3 sequence (DNA): TGCAGCGTGGGGGACAGGGGGCCTACCGGGGAGCTGTTTTTT.

This rearrangement joins TRBV9 to TRBJ1-3, with 8 positions matching TRBD1. CDR3 length: 15 residues. CDR1 and CDR2 from the germline V gene are SGDLS and YYNGEE. Trimming removed 5 bases from V and 1 base from J; junction bases left unmatched: 5. CDR3 in amino acids: CASRSQGASGNTIYF. The CDR3 nucleotides are TGTGCCAGCAGATCTCAGGGGGCGTCTGGAAACACCATATATTTT.

The sample holds a few counts of this clone. This rearrangement joins TRBV6-8 to TRBJ1-6; TRBD1 aligns across 7 bases. This CDR3 is built from 14 residues. The ends lost 6 bases at V and 7 bases at J; junction bases unmatched: 6. Germline V CDR1 and CDR2: MNHGY, SAAAGT. The CDR3 loop is CASSRQGRNSPLHF. The DNA for the CDR3 is TGTGCCAGCAGCAGACAGGGTAGAAATTCACCCCTCCACTTT.

The chain combines TRBV19 with TRBJ2-7; unclear D gene. CDR1 is LNHDA and CDR2 is SQIVND in the germline V gene (reference sequence). This CDR3 region has 13 residues. V lost 5 bases and J lost 2, with 10 bases in between. DNA for the CDR3: TGTGCCAGTAGTTTCGGACCCACCTACGAGCAGTACTTC. It encodes CASSFGPTYEQYF.